This T cell receptor beta chain was profiled in a study of blood T cell repertoires in COVID-19. As for the study in general: Specimens from acute and convalescent COVID-19 originated in the United States, Italy and Spain. T cells, B-cell-depleted T cells, or PBMCs supplied cDNA or gDNA.

Seattle researchers signed up patients amid active infection and tracked them longitudinally. V lost 1 base and J 3 bases, leaving 13 bases between the germline ends. This CDR3 region has 14 residues. The germline CDR1 and CDR2 sequences are GTSNPN and SVGIG (reference sequence). In the original workflow: Amplification with reference gene primers provided the estimates of nucleated cell counts. Clones were read by immunoSEQ multiplex PCR, and TCRdb kept only the in-frame ones, dropping some. V, J and clone size derive from that table, while D and trimming were established from the DNA sequence. Counted here are fewer than 700,000 clones, about 89% occurring once; the ten biggest clones make up around 7.8%.

The gene calls are TRBV30 and TRBJ2-7; TRBD2 might be the D (6 bases). This TCR came from a woman between 50 and 59 years old with COVID-19, enrolled during active disease. The sample taken for sequencing was peripheral blood. CDR3 protein: CAWSGGGEGYEQYF. The CDR3, as DNA: TGTGCCTGGAGTGGGGGAGGTGAGGGCTACGAGCAGTACTTC.